The clone carrying this TCR beta chain was recorded a few times. Its antigen is as yet unknown. The data stem from a study of T-cell reconstitution after alpha-beta-depleted transplantation in children. The CDR3 is 14 residues long. Between the trimmed V and J ends, which lost 6 bases and 1 base, there was a span of 14 bases. Germline lookup yields CDR1 DFQATT and CDR2 SNEGSKA (reference sequence). The TCRbeta library was prepared with unique molecular identifiers. TCRdb called the PCR reads again in MiXCR, with one record for every CDR3 protein. Of about 490,000 distinct CDR3 sequences in the sample, approximately 10% were seen once. Study results and caveats: After one year, T-cell counts and TCRbeta diversity mostly came from new T cells. Reportedly, roughly two months post-transplant, alpha-beta T cells arose from several hundred expanded graft clones.

The sequence came from a child younger than 10 with inherited bone marrow failure, due to receive a stem cell transplant. The chain combines TRBV20-1 with TRBJ2-3; D possibly corresponds to TRBD2 (7 bases). The source was PBMCs, collected before TCRalphabeta/CD19-depleted stem cell transplant. CDR3 protein: CSALKGGGTDTQYF. CDR3 nucleotides: TGCAGTGCCCTAAAGGGGGGGGGCACAGATACGCAGTATTTT.